The source of this T cell receptor (beta chain) is a study of Ad26.COV2.S vaccination and SARS-CoV-2 variants. About the study: Dosing was one shot or two shots 56 days apart.

Study-level results: People given the vaccine had a wider spike-specific TCR breadth than placebo recipients did. Spike-specific responses of CD8+ and CD4+ T cells were reported to display substantial breadth after vaccination.

Sequencing was performed with immunoSEQ multiplex PCR; in TCRdb, only in-frame clones are kept and a portion is missing. The sample lists 300,000 to 400,000 clones, about nine tenths occurring once. Stated treatment: roughly 18 received Ad26.COV2.S at low or high dose, single or two shots; about 5 received placebo; per-sample allocation not given. Day 63 after the first vaccine or placebo injection was the time point for sampling. Expressing Wuhan-strain SARS-CoV-2 spike, an Ad26 vector served as the vaccine. Regarding this clone: Its antigen is unknown.

This TCR was recovered from a person aged 18 to 65 who received the Ad26.COV2.S COVID-19 vaccine or a placebo. This specimen consisted of peripheral blood, obtained in a trial of Ad26.COV2.S vaccine versus placebo.

This CDR3 reads CASSLGLLNQPQHF. CDR3 nucleotide sequence: TGTGCCAGCAGCTTAGGGCTCCTCAATCAGCCCCAGCATTTT. The chain links TRBV7-3 to TRBJ1-5, with unresolved D. The CDR3 is made up of 14 amino acids. V was shortened by 2 bases and J by 3 bases, with 8 bases between the two germline ends. CDR1 and CDR2 from the germline V gene are SGHTA and FQGTGA.